This T cell receptor (beta chain) emerged from a study of identical twins (dated by TCRdb to 2016 to 2018). Background on the whole study: To test whether fetal clonotypes persist, this study deep-sequenced TCR alpha and beta repertoires from monozygotic twins, from unrelated adults of various ages, and from cord blood. To rule out contamination, the twin experiments were replicated at different times with different library preparation protocols.

Libraries came from 5' RACE. Sequencing was carried out with an Illumina HiSeq 2000. A universal primer binding site was added through template switching, and the final cDNA carried a unique molecular identifier so that TCR cDNA molecules could be counted accurately. Specific primers in the conserved constant-segment region were used to synthesize first-strand cDNA for TCR alpha and beta chains. To control for contamination, each cDNA library was double barcoded with a SMART-Mk sample barcode plus Illumina barcodes. TruSeq adapter sequences along with Illumina sample barcodes were introduced in two successive PCR steps. The Illumina HiSeq platform was used with custom primers to sequence TCR alpha and beta cDNA libraries. In the source study's methods: Unique molecular identifiers were extracted from raw reads with MiGEC, and CDR3 positions were determined with MiXCR. For each individual, recombination models were inferred using an EM algorithm with the repgenHMM and IGoR tools. Shared clonotypes were analyzed with the tcR package in R, and sharing was normalized by the product of cloneset sizes. To study raw recombination free of thymic and clonal selection effects, out-of-frame nonproductive sequences were analyzed. TCRdb handled the public reads itself, with Q25 trimming in fastp and clone calling in MiXCR, and kept productive beta chains. Each entry merges the rows of one CDR3 protein and shows their most common DNA and genes. For this entry, the V and J calls and clone size follow TCRdb and not the study's own pipeline. The sample records some 1,700,000 distinct CDR3 sequences, 32% of which are singletons. The ten largest clones capture about 0.27% of the sample.

Every donor was a healthy Caucasian. Beyond this particular receptor, the publication reports: Invariant T cells such as MAIT and iNKT could partly confound zero-insertion analyses, though diverse VJ usage argued against this for most clonotypes. In beta out-of-frame sequences, excess twin sharing was weaker, because having fewer shared sequences lowered the signal-to-noise ratio. In monozygotic twins, recombination models systematically underestimated out-of-frame TCR alpha sharing, but the models matched the sharing seen between unrelated individuals. Because the same donors could not be followed over many years, the conclusions depended on cross-sectional statistical analysis. Compared with coincidental sharing between unrelated individuals, out-of-frame TCR alpha sequences shared between twins had an excess of sequences with low generation probability. Fewer insertions were carried by abundant cord blood beta clonotypes; a weaker similar trend was observed in young adult naive repertoires, while no such trend was observed in memory repertoires.

Trimming costs V 6 bases and J 11 bases, and their ends lie 22 bases apart. Via the germline V gene (reference sequence), CDR1 is SEHNR and CDR2 FQNEAQ. The CDR3, from cysteine to phenylalanine, totals 14 residues. Here the CDR3 DNA is all that survives: 42 bases in frame from base 1. Note on this clonotype: This receptor's antigen is unknown. No quality values exist for individual bases; no much larger clone is one base distant.

The chain links TRBV7-9 with TRBJ2-5; the best D guess is TRBD2, with 6 bases matching. This TCR came from a newborn girl in good health. Sequenced input: cord blood. The DNA sequence is as follows: TGTGCCAGCAGGCAAAGCGGGTTTTACAATGAGCAGTACTTC. This is translated as CASRQSGFYNEQYF. Reference TRBV7-9 and TRBJ2-5 genes cover what lies past the CDR3, so the full variable domain is DTGVSQNPRHKITKRGQNVTFRCDPISEHNRLYWYRQTLGQGPEFLTYFQNEAQLEKSRLLSDRFSAERPKGSFSTLEIQRTEQGDSAMYLCASRQSGFYNEQYFGPGTRLLVL.